The clone carrying this TCR beta chain was found a few times. This sample stems from a study of blood T cell repertoires in COVID-19. The overall study: Donors in the United States, Italy and Spain gave samples during acute or convalescent COVID-19.

This CDR3 is built from 16 residues. After removal of 9 bases from V and 3 bases from J, the junction contained 15 bases not matched to a gene. From germline, CDR1 is LNHNV and CDR2 YYDKDF (reference sequence). Method: immunoSEQ multiplex PCR; TCRdb's copy keeps in-frame clones and lacks some. The profile shows 150,000 or so clones, approximately 80% of them singletons. The study recruited people aged about 18 to 89 years across 24 US areas. Cohort allocation depended upon clinical history that participants reported. Two negative PCRs, clearance, or symptom resolution had been documented for recovered Cohort 3 donors.

Sequencing used PBMCs or T cells enriched from blood (not recorded which). This receptor was taken from a woman in her 50s who had recovered from COVID-19. The chain couples TRBV15 to TRBJ2-7; TRBD2 aligns across 9 bases. CDR3 coding DNA: TGTGCCACGAGACCGGGGACTAGCTCGGTGGACTACGAGCAGTACTTC. It codes for CATRPGTSSVDYEQYF. The entire variable domain, with the rest obtained from reference TRBV15 and TRBJ2-7, is as follows: DAMVIQNPRYQVTQFGKPVTLSCSQTLNHNVMYWYQQKSSQAPKLLFHYYDKDFNNEADTPDNFQSRRPNTSFCFLDIRSPGLGDTAMYLCATRPGTSSVDYEQYFGPGTRLTVT.